The 23 T cell receptor beta chains below all came from one sample that was sequenced in a study of blood T cell repertoires in COVID-19. Profiling relied on immunoSEQ multiplex PCR, and the TCRdb table lists in-frame clones only, not all of them. The sample has 260,000 or so clones, around 85% seen once. The specimen sequenced was PBMCs or T cells enriched from blood (not recorded which). Receptors were obtained from a woman aged 45-65 years who had recovered from COVID-19.

This clone was detected only a few times. V usage is TRBV27 and J usage is TRBJ1-1; possibly TRBD1 for D (5 bases). Germline V gene lookup returns CDR1 MNHEY and CDR2 SMNVEV (reference sequence). CDR3 length: 14 residues. V gave up 6 bases and J gave up 6 bases, with 17 bases separating them. The DNA for the CDR3 is TGTGCCAGCAGACACCCAGGGTCCAACGCTGAAGCTTTCTTT. It is translated as CASRHPGSNAEAFF.

In regard to this clone: Within the sample, other DNA sequences also encode this same CDR3. The chain links TRBV29-1 to TRBJ2-7; possible D gene TRBD2, 5 bases. This CDR3 is 12 amino acids long. Germline CDR1 and CDR2: SQVTM and ANQGSEA. Between the trimmed V and J ends, which lost 3 bases and 2 bases, there was a span of 8 bases. CDR3 sequence: CSVDPGTYEQYF. CDR3 bases: TGCAGCGTTGACCCGGGGACCTACGAGCAGTACTTC.

This rearrangement joins TRBV10-3 to TRBJ2-5; D perhaps matches TRBD1 (5 bases). This CDR3 comprises 17 residues. Between the trimmed V and J ends, which lost 7 bases and 3 bases, there was a span of 24 bases. Germline CDR1 is ENHRY and CDR2 is SYGVKD. The CDR3: CAIKANPGLGVEETQYF. CDR3 nucleotide sequence: TGTGCCATCAAGGCTAACCCGGGCTTAGGGGTCGAAGAGACCCAGTACTTC.

This sequence joins TRBV11-2 and TRBJ2-1, with 13 bases fitting TRBD2. This CDR3 has 15 amino acids. Losses at the gene ends were 3 bases for V and 10 bases for J; bases not matched to a gene: 6. Germline lookup yields CDR1 SGHAT and CDR2 FQNNGV. The CDR3 protein is CASSFGTSGVGEQFF. The CDR3, as DNA: TGTGCCAGCAGCTTCGGGACTAGCGGGGTAGGGGAGCAGTTCTTC.

The table lists this clone with a few counts. The CDR3 DNA follows: TGTGCCAGCAGCCGCCACTTAGACAGGTCGGCTGGAAACACCATATATTTT. It translates to CASSRHLDRSAGNTIYF. The chain has TRBV3-1 (or the pseudogene TRBV3-2) and TRBJ1-3; tentatively, D is TRBD1 (6 bases). The length of the CDR3 is 17 residues. CDR1 and CDR2 from the germline V gene are LGHDT and YNNKEL (reference sequence). Trimming removed 4 bases at V and 2 bases at J, with 18 bases between.

CDR3: CASSPDRSDSPLHF. The CDR3 coding sequence is TGTGCCAGCAGCCCGGACAGGAGCGATTCACCCCTCCACTTT. The genes are TRBV11-2 and TRBJ1-6, with 7 positions matching TRBD1. The J segment lost 8 bases and the V segment lost 5 bases, leaving 6 bases of the junction unmatched. Per the germline V gene, CDR1 is SGHAT and CDR2 is FQNNGV. This CDR3 region has 14 residues.

The chain combines TRBV11-2 with TRBJ1-1; unclear D gene. Germline-derived CDR1 and CDR2 are SGHAT and FQNNGV. Deletions cut 1 base from V and 0 bases from J, with 6 bases between. This CDR3 is 14 amino acids long. The CDR3 is CASSLGGLNTEAFF. Written as DNA, the CDR3 is TGTGCCAGCAGCTTAGGTGGCCTGAACACTGAAGCTTTCTTT.

The chain has TRBV6-5 and TRBJ2-1; D gene ambiguous. The CDR3 length is 15 residues. Per germline, CDR1 MNHEY and CDR2 SVGAGI. Trimming left V 2 bases short and J 8 bases short, with 16 bases between. This CDR3 reads CASSYIQAPFYEQFF. CDR3 nucleotides: TGTGCCAGCAGTTACATCCAGGCTCCGTTTTATGAGCAGTTCTTC.

The chain has TRBV9 and TRBJ1-6; D is ambiguous. This CDR3 contains 14 residues. Trimming took 0 bases from V and 7 from J, leaving 8 bases between them. The germline V gene encodes CDR1 SGDLS and CDR2 YYNGEE. CDR3 protein: CASSVVQKNSPLHF. CDR3 sequence (DNA): TGTGCCAGCAGCGTAGTACAGAAAAATTCACCCCTCCACTTT.

The rearrangement uses TRBV30 and TRBJ2-7; D perhaps matches TRBD1 (6 bases). V lost 2 bases and J lost 4, with 12 bases in between. The germline gives CDR1 GTSNPN, CDR2 SVGIG (reference sequence). The CDR3 consists of 13 residues. This CDR3 reads CAWSKSDRYEQYF. For the CDR3, the DNA is TGTGCCTGGAGTAAGTCTGACAGGTACGAGCAGTACTTC.

For this clone: Other DNA sequences within the sample encode an identical CDR3. The CDR3 protein is CASSQGQGSPDTQYF. The DNA of the CDR3 is TGTGCCAGCAGCCAAGGGCAGGGTAGTCCAGATACGCAGTATTTT. The gene calls are TRBV3-1 (or the pseudogene TRBV3-2) and TRBJ2-3, with D tentatively TRBD1 (5 bases). The CDR3 is 15 residues long. From germline, CDR1 is LGHDT and CDR2 YNNKEL (reference sequence). V lost 1 base and J 4 bases, leaving 12 bases between the germline ends.

The chain employs TRBV30 and TRBJ2-7, with D perhaps TRBD2 (6 bases). Trimming took off 2 bases at V and 0 bases at J, with 11 bases between the two ends. Germline CDR1 reads GTSNPN; CDR2 reads SVGIG (reference sequence). The CDR3 loop spans 14 amino acids. The CDR3 region is CAWSSGSFSYEQYF. The CDR3 bases are TGTGCCTGGAGTTCCGGGAGCTTCTCCTACGAGCAGTACTTC.

The chain carries TRBV7-9 and TRBJ1-6, with 9 bases fitting TRBD1. There are 16 residues in the CDR3. The V gene end was trimmed by 3 bases and the J gene end by 9 bases; junction bases not matched to a gene: 9. Germline V gene lookup returns CDR1 SEHNR and CDR2 FQNEAQ (reference sequence). DNA for the CDR3: TGTGCCAGCAGCTTGGGACAGGGTGGTAGAGGTTCACCCCTCCACTTT. Translation gives CASSLGQGGRGSPLHF.

This chain links TRBV11-2 with TRBJ1-5; 8 bases match TRBD1. The CDR3 loop spans 16 amino acids. V gave up 2 bases and J gave up 5 bases; unmatched junction bases: 8. Germline V gene sequence: CDR1 SGHAT, CDR2 FQNNGV. This chain's CDR3 is CASSLSSFRGHQPQHF. DNA for the CDR3: TGTGCCAGCAGCTTATCGAGCTTCAGGGGGCATCAGCCCCAGCATTTT.

As to this clone: The sample has other DNA sequences that encode this CDR3 too. Written as DNA, the CDR3 is TGTGCCAGCAGCTTAGAGCTGAGCACTGAAGCTTTCTTT. Amino acid sequence: CASSLELSTEAFF. The chain has TRBV11-2 and TRBJ1-1; no clear D. The CDR3 totals 13 residues. Germline CDR1 reads SGHAT; CDR2 reads FQNNGV. V shed 0 bases and J shed 4 bases, with 6 bases lying between them. The entire variable domain, with the rest obtained from reference TRBV11-2 and TRBJ1-1, is as follows: EAGVAQSPRYKIIEKRQSVAFWCNPISGHATLYWYQQILGQGPKLLIQFQNNGVVDDSQLPKDRFSAERLKGVDSTLKIQPAKLEDSAVYLCASSLELSTEAFFGQGTRLTVV.

The chain couples TRBV14 to TRBJ2-1; D uncertain. The CDR3 consists of 13 residues. Between the trimmed V and J ends, which lost 0 bases and 4 bases, there was a span of 4 bases. CDR1 SGHDN and CDR2 FVKESK come from the germline V gene. The CDR3 DNA reads as TGTGCCAGCAGCCAAGATTCATACAATGAGCAGTTCTTC. Translation gives CASSQDSYNEQFF.

The chain recombines TRBV19 with TRBJ1-2, with 7 bases that match TRBD1. This CDR3 is 15 amino acids long. The V and J ends lost 3 bases and 6 bases, in that order; junction bases with no gene match: 10. Germline V gene sequence: CDR1 LNHDA, CDR2 SQIVND (reference sequence). CDR3 amino acids: CASSIQGVVFDGYTF. The CDR3 coding sequence is TGTGCCAGTAGTATTCAGGGGGTGGTTTTCGATGGCTACACCTTC.

The chain carries TRBV3-1 (or the pseudogene TRBV3-2) and TRBJ2-3; weak D call: TRBD2 (6 bases). The germline V and J ends were trimmed by 8 bases and 1 base, with 13 bases remaining between them. The germline CDR1 and CDR2 sequences are LGHDT and YNNKEL (reference sequence). The CDR3 has 14 amino acids. The CDR3 bases are TGTGCCAGCGGCTTGCGGGGACGCACAGATACGCAGTATTTT. This codes for CASGLRGRTDTQYF.

This clone was seen only once. The rearrangement links TRBV9 to TRBJ1-2; a weak D match, TRBD1 (5 bases). Germline CDR1 SGDLS, CDR2 YYNGEE. V was clipped by 4 bases and J by 4 bases, with 11 bases between them. This CDR3 comprises 13 residues. The CDR3 reads CASSPRGLYGYTF. CDR3 in DNA: TGTGCCAGCAGCCCCCGGGGACTCTATGGCTACACCTTC.

V is TRBV7-8 and J is TRBJ2-7; 7 positions agree with TRBD2. The V gene's germline CDR1 is SGHVS and CDR2 FQNEAQ. CDR3 length: 14 residues. Unmatched junction bases numbered 9, after V lost 3 bases and J lost 7 bases. The CDR3 nucleotides read TGTGCCAGCAGCTTTAGGGCGGGGGATGGGGAGCAGTACTTC. Translated: CASSFRAGDGEQYF.

The chain couples TRBV5-6 to TRBJ2-5; 8 bases agree with TRBD1. CDR3 length: 16 residues. From germline, CDR1 is SGHDT and CDR2 YYEEEE. The trim removed 0 bases at V and 5 bases at J, leaving 9 bases unmatched. CDR3 sequence: CASSLVPDRGRETQYF. The DNA for the CDR3 is TGTGCCAGCAGCTTGGTCCCCGACAGGGGTCGGGAGACCCAGTACTTC. The full variable domain, completed using reference TRBV5-6 and TRBJ2-5, is DAGVTQSPTHLIKTRGQQVTLRCSPKSGHDTVSWYQQALGQGPQFIFQYYEEEERQRGNFPDRFSGHQFPNYSSELNVNALLLGDSALYLCASSLVPDRGRETQYFGPGTRLLVL.

This chain links TRBV5-1 with TRBJ2-7; 10 bases map to TRBD1. The V gene's germline CDR1 is SGHRS and CDR2 YFSETQ. The V segment lost 3 bases and the J segment 3 bases; nucleotides outside the gene matches: 9. The length of the CDR3 is 16 residues. The CDR3 DNA sequence: TGCGCCAGCAGCTGGTTGACCGGACAGGGGGACTACGAGCAGTACTTC. This codes for CASSWLTGQGDYEQYF.

J is TRBJ2-3 and V is TRBV6-1; 8 bases line up with TRBD2. J gave up 2 bases and V 1 base, and 5 bases lay outside the gene matches. The length of the CDR3 is 16 residues. Germline CDR1 reads MNHNS; CDR2 reads SASEGT. CDR3 protein: CASSEVGGGTTDTQYF. In DNA, the CDR3 is TGTGCCAGCAGTGAAGTGGGCGGGGGGACCACAGATACGCAGTATTTT.